This T cell receptor beta chain was identified in a study of OX40 agonist ivuxolimab in advanced cancers. For the study in its entirety: The costimulatory receptor OX40 (CD134) was targeted by ivuxolimab, a fully human IgG2 agonistic monoclonal antibody. Intravenous ivuxolimab was administered to patients every 2 weeks at six dose levels: 0.01, 0.1, 0.3, 1.5, 3 and 10 mg/kg. Of the roughly 51 patients in dose escalation, 19 had hepatocellular carcinoma, about 15 had melanoma, 9 had renal cell carcinoma and 9 had head and neck cancer. In the dose-escalation cohort, 70% to 90% of patients were male, and the mean age was 60 years with a range of roughly 20 to 79. Prior anti-PD-1, anti-PD-L1 or anti-CTLA-4 therapy was permitted, and 40% of dose-escalation patients had received checkpoint inhibitors. Three dose-escalation patients achieved partial responses, one with hepatocellular carcinoma and two with cutaneous melanoma. The purpose of peripheral TCRbeta sequencing was to test whether ivuxolimab changed TCR sequence diversity and led to clonal T-cell expansion. The paper describes the monotherapy dose-escalation part (N = 52 patients) of the phase I trial of ivuxolimab.

The CDR3 runs 15 amino acids, cysteine and phenylalanine included. Kept here is only the CDR3 DNA, which spans 45 bases and is read in frame from base 1. CDR1 and CDR2, per the germline V gene, are MNHNS and SASEGT. Germline trimming amounts to 2 bases on V and 6 bases on J, with 8 as the count of junction bases outside the gene matches. For sequencing of the TCRbeta CDR3 region, genomic DNA was extracted from the sorted cells. The immunoSEQ Assay was used for sequencing of TCRbeta CDR3 regions. Here the immuneACCESS table is served through TCRdb, limited to in-frame sequences with V and J called. Missing clones are a known gap in these copies; in checked studies unresolved V genes cover under half, and the rest lacks a known reason. In all, the sample holds roughly 30,000 clones, and around 90% of those were seen once. The ten top clones hold 8% to 9.5% of the sample. The paper's findings and limits, for the study overall: Low levels of normalized T-cell clonal expansion were also shown by some nonresponding patients. The antigen specificity of the peripheral T cells that underwent clonal expansion was not determined. After ivuxolimab, more expanded clones were found on average in CD8+ T cells than in CD4+ T cells. Partial responders in the 0.1-3.0 mg/kg groups had among the lowest normalized peripheral clonal expansion, especially among CD8+ T cells. At doses from 0.1 to 3.0 mg/kg, clonal expansion was seen in both CD4+ and CD8+ blood T cells between baseline and week 6.

Patients with autoimmune disease history or receiving systemic immunosuppression were excluded from the trial. Peripheral blood for TCR sequencing was drawn from every dose cohort at baseline, at cycle 4 day 1 and at cycle 7 day 1. The samples were drawn from a first-in-human, open-label, multicenter phase I dose-escalation trial of ivuxolimab. Adults with locally advanced or metastatic melanoma, renal cell carcinoma, hepatocellular carcinoma or head and neck squamous cell carcinoma were enrolled in the trial. Before TCR sequencing, CD4+ T cells and CD8+ T cells were sorted from peripheral blood as separate populations. Details on this clone: The specificity of this receptor is unknown. No base quality values were provided; no much bigger clone lies one nucleotide off.

This specimen consisted of CD4+ or CD8+ T cells sorted from blood, obtained in a trial of the OX40 agonist ivuxolimab. The chain was built from TRBV6-1 and TRBJ2-3; TRBD2 lines up with 7 middle nucleotides. The receptor was isolated from an adult with an advanced solid tumor such as melanoma, head and neck, liver or kidney cancer. The CDR3 amino acid sequence is: CASSELAGVPDTQYF. The nucleotides read TGTGCCAGCAGTGAACTTGCGGGGGTGCCGGATACGCAGTATTTT.